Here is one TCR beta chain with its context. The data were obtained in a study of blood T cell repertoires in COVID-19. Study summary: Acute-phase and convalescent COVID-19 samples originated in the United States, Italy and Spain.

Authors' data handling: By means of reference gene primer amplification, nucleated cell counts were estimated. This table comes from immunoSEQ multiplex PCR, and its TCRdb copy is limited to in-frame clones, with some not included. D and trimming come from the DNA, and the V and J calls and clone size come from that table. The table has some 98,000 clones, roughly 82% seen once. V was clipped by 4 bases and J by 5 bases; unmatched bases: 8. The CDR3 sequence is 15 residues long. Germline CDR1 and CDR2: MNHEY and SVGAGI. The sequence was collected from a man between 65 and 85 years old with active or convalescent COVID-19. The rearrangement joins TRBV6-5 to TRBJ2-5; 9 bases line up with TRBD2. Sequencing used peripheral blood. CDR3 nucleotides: TGTGCCAGCAGTTTGAGCGGGGCGGGAGGGGAGACCCAGTACTTC. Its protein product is CASSLSGAGGETQYF.